This T cell receptor beta chain originates from a study of Ad26.COV2.S vaccination and SARS-CoV-2 variants. This clone was found a few times. Only in-frame clones appear in the TCRdb table, and some are missing; sequencing was by immunoSEQ multiplex PCR. The sample records a few hundred thousand clones, around 89% being singletons. Treatment noted: roughly 20 received Ad26.COV2.S at low or high dose, single or two shots; roughly five received placebo; per-sample allocation not given. Sampling was performed 63 days after the first vaccine or placebo injection. CDR1 LNHDA and CDR2 SQIVND come from the germline V gene (reference sequence). The V gene lost 6 bases and the J gene lost 1 base, with 15 bases spanning the gap. The CDR3 spans 16 residues.

The material was peripheral blood, obtained in a trial of Ad26.COV2.S vaccine versus placebo. The chain uses TRBV19 and TRBJ2-2; TRBD2 is a possible D gene (6 bases). The TCR comes from a person aged 18 to 59 who received the Ad26.COV2.S COVID-19 vaccine or a placebo. For the CDR3, the DNA is TGTGCCAGTAGCCGAGGGACTCCTGGGAACACCGGGGAGCTGTTTTTT. Its protein product is CASSRGTPGNTGELFF.